This TCR beta chain was sequenced for a study of blood T cell repertoires in COVID-19. As for the study in general: The United States, Italy and Spain provided the acute and convalescent COVID-19 samples. In each case, the material was cDNA or gDNA derived from T cells, B-cell-depleted T cells, or PBMCs.

Original methodology: By means of reference gene primer amplification, nucleated cell counts were estimated. Produced via immunoSEQ multiplex PCR; TCRdb's table is partial and in-frame only. D and trimming come from the DNA, and the V and J calls and clone size come from that table. The table has 23,000 or so clones, around 90% seen once. The table lists this clone with a few counts. This CDR3 has 15 amino acids. Germline CDR1 and CDR2: MRHNA and SNTAGT. V lost 0 bases to trimming and J lost 4 bases; unmatched junction nucleotides: 1. The sample comprised peripheral blood. The rearrangement links TRBV6-4 to TRBJ2-1; 9 nucleotides agree with TRBD2. The sequence came from a human donor in a cohort sampled during active COVID-19. CDR3 coding DNA: TGTGCCAGCAGTGACTCGGCGGGGGGGTACAATGAGCAGTTCTTC. Encoded protein: CASSDSAGGYNEQFF.